This T cell receptor (beta chain) is drawn from a study of cytomegalovirus exposure and HLA in healthy donors. Healthy bone marrow donors made up the donor group. This clone turned up a few times. Its matching antigen is unknown. PCR amplification relied on 60 Vbeta primers (plus 13 Jbeta primers). Measured with immunoSEQ multiplex PCR; TCRdb has only the in-frame clones, and not every one. The sample yields some 200,000 clones, over 65% seen once. After removal of 8 bases from V and 1 base from J, the junction contained 7 bases not matched to a gene. The CDR3 sequence is 14 residues long. The V gene's germline CDR1 is MNHEY and CDR2 SVGAGI. Regarding the study as a whole: The authors judged a highly shared variant cluster likely a sequencing artifact. Later on, an analysis found that several of the most significant clusters appeared to be linked to common viral pathogens, which included parvovirus B19. The analysis excluded some indistinguishable V segments, including TRBV6-2 and TRBV6-3.

The sequence derives from a woman in her fifties or sixties in good health and CMV-seropositive. This chain joins TRBV6-5 and TRBJ1-2, with 7 bases lining up with TRBD1. Source material: PBMCs. The CDR3 nucleotides are TGTGCCAGCTTCAGGGCAGGGGGTAACTATGGCTACACCTTC. It specifies CASFRAGGNYGYTF.